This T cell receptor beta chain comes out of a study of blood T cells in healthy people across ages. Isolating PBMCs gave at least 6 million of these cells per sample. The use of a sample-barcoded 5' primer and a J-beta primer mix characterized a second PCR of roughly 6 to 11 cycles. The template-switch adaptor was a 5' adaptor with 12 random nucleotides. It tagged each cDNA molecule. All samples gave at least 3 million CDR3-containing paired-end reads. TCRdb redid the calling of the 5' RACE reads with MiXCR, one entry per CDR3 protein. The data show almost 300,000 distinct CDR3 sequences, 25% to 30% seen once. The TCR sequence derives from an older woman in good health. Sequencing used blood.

In DNA, the CDR3 is TGTGCCAGCTCACCCCGTTTTGCGGGAGCAAACAATGAGCAGTTCTTC. Translated, it gives CASSPRFAGANNEQFF. J is TRBJ2-1 and V is TRBV18, with 7 bases lining up with TRBD2. Germline CDR1 is KGHSH and CDR2 is LQKENI. The CDR3 totals 16 residues. V was pared by 3 bases and J by 5 bases, with 10 bases of the junction left unmatched.